This T cell receptor (beta chain) was sequenced in a study of T-cell reconstitution after alpha-beta-depleted transplantation in children. Unique molecular identifiers tagged the TCRbeta library. TCRdb reprocessed the PCR reads with MiXCR, giving one entry per CDR3 protein. Among about 360,000 distinct CDR3 sequences listed, about an eighth were seen once. This specimen was PBMCs, taken from the stem cell graft. This TCR derives from a human donor who donated a stem cell graft to a child with Fanconi anemia.

CDR3 bases: TGTGCCAGCAGCTTAGTTTGGGGGATTAATGAAAAACTGTTTTTT. Its protein is CASSLVWGINEKLFF. This sequence joins TRBV7-8 and TRBJ1-4; D might be TRBD1 (5 bases). The CDR3 sequence is 15 residues long. Germline V gene data show CDR1 as SGHVS and CDR2 as FQNEAQ. V was pared by 1 base and J by 4 bases, with 10 bases between.